This TCR beta chain was identified in a study of PD-L1 blockade in urothelial cancer. Study information: Samples of blood were analyzed 3 weeks (second dose) and 6 weeks after treatment start. Specimens of blood held a median count of roughly 140,000 T cells.

A word on this clone: The antigen is not known.

Study-level findings and limits: Stronger expansion of tumor-associated clones in blood at 3 weeks distinguished durable-benefit patients.

Only in-frame clones appear in the TCRdb table, and some are missing; sequencing was by immunoSEQ multiplex PCR. The table shows 100,000 to 150,000 clones, with roughly 84% occurring only once. CDR3 length: 18 residues. Germline-derived CDR1 and CDR2 are LGHNA and YNFKEQ. V dropped 0 bases and J dropped 4; count of bases not matched to a gene: 10. Regarding time point: pretreatment peripheral blood. Locally advanced or metastatic urothelial carcinoma affected the patients. The TCR sequence derives from a man aged 50-59 years with urothelial cancer. The sequencing here drew on PBMCs, taken around atezolizumab (anti-PD-L1) treatment. V gene TRBV4-2 combines with J gene TRBJ2-1; TRBD2 matches at 9 bases. The CDR3 loop is CASSQDPRLAVTYNEQFF. The CDR3, as DNA: TGTGCCAGCAGCCAAGACCCCCGACTAGCGGTCACGTACAATGAGCAGTTCTTC.